This T cell receptor beta chain is from a study of molecular identifiers for immune sequencing clone quantification. Study-level findings and limits: More than 850,000 naive cells reportedly did not prevent detection of spiked Jurkat TCR RNA from one cell.

For bulk TCR libraries, previously described methods and listed TCR primers were used. TCRdb fed the PCR reads into MiXCR, producing one record per CDR3 protein. The table lists tens of thousands of distinct CDR3 sequences, around 20% of them singletons. This clonotype was recorded at least ten times. Its antigen is unidentified. This receptor was taken from a human donor in good health. Some libraries in this study had Jurkat cell RNA spiked in. The sample was naive CD8+ T cells from blood, with Jurkat cell RNA spiked in. Indicated subset: FACS-sorted CD8+CD4-CCR7+CD45RA+ naive T cells.

The CDR3 loop is CSAGGTGGQTQYF. For the CDR3, the DNA is TGCAGCGCTGGGGGGACAGGAGGGCAGACCCAGTACTTC. The chain carries TRBV29-1 and TRBJ2-5; 8 bases line up with TRBD1. Germline values: CDR1 SQVTM, CDR2 ANQGSEA. Unmatched junction bases numbered 10, after V lost 7 bases and J lost 6 bases. This CDR3 comprises 13 residues.